This TCR beta chain emerged from a study of CD8+ T cells in alopecia areata. This clone was detected only a few times. Its antigen is not known. The study's findings and limits: Scalp lesions, especially in alopecia totalis/universalis, had higher clonality than normal scalp. Tofacitinib significantly lowered scalp clonality and expanded CD8+ clones among the top 100. Numerous expanded lesional clones remained in scalp and blood during tofacitinib. Sequence data from scalp samples additionally include resident alphabeta T cells of normal skin.

The treatment is: oral pan-JAK inhibitor, 5-10 mg twice daily. Reverse transcribed after extraction, RNA yielded cDNA as the sequencing template. Some clones are missing from TCRdb's copy, which holds only in-frame ones; the method was immunoSEQ multiplex PCR. The top ten hold 10% to 15% of the sample, which has roughly 170,000 clones, around 50% seen once. Looked up from germline, CDR1 is SEHNR and CDR2 is FQNEAQ (reference sequence). V was trimmed by 1 base and J by 4 bases, leaving 19 bases between them. This CDR3 has 17 amino acids. The chain is built from TRBV7-9 and TRBJ1-2, with D possibly matching TRBD1 (5 bases). Sequenced material: CD8+ T cells sorted from blood, taken at week 24, from a patient treated with tofacitinib. This clonotype originated in a human donor with alopecia areata. In DNA form, the CDR3 reads TGTGCCAGCAGCTTAGTCCTGATGGGGGATAATGGCTATGGCTACACCTTC. It codes for CASSLVLMGDNGYGYTF.